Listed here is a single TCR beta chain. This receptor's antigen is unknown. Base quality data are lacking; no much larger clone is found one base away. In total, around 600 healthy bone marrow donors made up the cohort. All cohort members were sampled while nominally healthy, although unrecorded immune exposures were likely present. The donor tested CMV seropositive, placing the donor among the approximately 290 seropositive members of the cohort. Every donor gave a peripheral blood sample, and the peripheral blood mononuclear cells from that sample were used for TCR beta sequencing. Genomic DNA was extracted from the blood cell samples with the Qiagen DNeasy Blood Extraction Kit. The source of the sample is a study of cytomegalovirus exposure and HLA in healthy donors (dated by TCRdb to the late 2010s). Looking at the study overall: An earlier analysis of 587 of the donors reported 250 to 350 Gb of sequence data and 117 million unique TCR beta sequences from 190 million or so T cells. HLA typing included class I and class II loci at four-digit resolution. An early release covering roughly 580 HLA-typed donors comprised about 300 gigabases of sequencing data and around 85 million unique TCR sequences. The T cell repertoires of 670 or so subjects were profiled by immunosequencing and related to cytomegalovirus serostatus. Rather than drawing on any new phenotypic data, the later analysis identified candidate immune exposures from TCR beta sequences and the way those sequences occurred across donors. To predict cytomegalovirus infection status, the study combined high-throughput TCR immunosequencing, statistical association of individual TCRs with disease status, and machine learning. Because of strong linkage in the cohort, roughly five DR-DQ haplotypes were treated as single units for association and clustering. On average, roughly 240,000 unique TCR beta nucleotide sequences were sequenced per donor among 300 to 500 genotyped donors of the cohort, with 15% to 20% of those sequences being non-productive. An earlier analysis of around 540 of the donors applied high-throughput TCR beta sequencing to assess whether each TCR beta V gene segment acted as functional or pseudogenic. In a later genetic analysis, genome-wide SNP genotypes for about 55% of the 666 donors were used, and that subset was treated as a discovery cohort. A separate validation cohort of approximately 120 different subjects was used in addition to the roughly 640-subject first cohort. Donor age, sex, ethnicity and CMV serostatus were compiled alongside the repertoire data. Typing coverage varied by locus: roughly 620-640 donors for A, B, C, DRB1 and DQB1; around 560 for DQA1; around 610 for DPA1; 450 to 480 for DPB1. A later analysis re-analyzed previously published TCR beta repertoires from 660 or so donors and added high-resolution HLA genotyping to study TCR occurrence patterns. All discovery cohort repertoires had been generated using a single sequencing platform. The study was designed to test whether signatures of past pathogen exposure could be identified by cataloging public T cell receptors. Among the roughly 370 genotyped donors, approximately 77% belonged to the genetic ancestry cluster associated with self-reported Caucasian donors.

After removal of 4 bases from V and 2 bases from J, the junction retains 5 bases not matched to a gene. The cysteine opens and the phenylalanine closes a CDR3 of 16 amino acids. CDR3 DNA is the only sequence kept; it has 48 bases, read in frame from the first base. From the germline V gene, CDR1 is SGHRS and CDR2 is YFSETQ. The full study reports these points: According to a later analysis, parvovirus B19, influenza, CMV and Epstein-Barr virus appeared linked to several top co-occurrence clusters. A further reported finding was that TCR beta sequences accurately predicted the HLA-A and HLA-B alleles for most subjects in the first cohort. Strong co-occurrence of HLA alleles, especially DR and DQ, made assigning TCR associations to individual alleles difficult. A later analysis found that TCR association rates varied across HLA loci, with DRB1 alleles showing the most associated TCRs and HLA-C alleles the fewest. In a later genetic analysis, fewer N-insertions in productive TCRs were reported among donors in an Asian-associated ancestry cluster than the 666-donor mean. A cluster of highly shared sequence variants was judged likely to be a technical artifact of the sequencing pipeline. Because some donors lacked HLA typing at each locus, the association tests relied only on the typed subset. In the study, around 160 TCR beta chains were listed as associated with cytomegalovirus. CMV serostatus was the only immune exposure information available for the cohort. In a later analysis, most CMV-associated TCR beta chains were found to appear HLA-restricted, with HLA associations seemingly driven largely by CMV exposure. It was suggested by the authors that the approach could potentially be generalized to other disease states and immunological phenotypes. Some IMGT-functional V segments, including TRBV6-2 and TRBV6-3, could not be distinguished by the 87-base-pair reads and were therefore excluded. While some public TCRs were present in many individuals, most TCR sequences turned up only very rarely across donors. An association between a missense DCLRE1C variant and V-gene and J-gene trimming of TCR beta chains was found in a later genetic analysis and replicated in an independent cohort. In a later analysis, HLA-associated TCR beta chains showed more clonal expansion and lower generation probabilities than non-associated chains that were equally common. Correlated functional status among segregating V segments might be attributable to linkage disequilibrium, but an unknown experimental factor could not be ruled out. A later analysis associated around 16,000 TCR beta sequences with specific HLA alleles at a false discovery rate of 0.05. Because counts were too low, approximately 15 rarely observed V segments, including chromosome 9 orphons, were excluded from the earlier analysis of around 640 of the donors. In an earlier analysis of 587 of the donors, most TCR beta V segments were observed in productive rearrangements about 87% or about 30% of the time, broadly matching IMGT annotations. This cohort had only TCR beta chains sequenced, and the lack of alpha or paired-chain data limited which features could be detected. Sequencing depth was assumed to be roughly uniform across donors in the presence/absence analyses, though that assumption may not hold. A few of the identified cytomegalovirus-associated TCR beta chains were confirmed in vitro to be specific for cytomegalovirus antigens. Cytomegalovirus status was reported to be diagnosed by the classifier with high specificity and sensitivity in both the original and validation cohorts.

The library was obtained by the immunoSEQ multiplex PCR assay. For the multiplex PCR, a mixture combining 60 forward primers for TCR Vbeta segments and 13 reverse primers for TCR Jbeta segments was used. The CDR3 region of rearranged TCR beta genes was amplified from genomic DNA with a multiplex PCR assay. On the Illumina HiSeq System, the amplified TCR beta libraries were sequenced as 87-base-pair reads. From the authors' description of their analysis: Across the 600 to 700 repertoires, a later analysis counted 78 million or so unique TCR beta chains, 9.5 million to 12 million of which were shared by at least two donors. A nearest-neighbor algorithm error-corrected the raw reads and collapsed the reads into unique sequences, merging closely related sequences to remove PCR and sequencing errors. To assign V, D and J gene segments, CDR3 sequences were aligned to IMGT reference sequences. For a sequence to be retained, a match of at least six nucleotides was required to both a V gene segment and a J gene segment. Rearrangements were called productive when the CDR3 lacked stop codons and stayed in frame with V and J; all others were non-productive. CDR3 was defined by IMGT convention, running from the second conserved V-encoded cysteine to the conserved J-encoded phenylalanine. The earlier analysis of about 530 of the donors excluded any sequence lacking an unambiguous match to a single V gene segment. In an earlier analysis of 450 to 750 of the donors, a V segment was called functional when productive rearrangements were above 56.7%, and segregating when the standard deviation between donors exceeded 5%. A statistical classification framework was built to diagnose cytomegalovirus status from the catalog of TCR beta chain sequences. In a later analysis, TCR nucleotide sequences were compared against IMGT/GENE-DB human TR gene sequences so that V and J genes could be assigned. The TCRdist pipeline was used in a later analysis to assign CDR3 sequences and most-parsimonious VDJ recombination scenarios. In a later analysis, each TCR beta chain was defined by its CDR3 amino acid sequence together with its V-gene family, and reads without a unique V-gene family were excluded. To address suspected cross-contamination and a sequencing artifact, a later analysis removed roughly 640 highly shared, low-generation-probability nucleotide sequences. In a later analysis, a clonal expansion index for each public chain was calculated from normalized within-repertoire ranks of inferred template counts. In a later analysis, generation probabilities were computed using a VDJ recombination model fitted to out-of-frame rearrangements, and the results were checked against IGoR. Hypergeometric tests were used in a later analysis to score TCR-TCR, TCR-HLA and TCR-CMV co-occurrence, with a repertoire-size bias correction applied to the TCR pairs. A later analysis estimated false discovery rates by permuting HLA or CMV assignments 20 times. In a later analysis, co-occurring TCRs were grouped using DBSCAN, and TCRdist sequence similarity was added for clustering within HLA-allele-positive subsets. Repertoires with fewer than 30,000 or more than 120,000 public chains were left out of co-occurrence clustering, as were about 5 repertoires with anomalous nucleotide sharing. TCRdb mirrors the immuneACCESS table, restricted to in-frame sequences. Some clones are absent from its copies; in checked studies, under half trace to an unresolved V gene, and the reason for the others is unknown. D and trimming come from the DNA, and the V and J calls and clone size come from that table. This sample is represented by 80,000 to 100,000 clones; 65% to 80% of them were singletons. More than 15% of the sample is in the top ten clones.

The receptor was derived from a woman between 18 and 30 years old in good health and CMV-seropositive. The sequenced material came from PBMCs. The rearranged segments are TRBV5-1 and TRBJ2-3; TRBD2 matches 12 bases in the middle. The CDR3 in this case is CASSIRTSGATDTQYF. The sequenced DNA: TGCGCCAGCAGCATTCGGACTAGCGGGGCCACAGATACGCAGTATTTT.